The source of this T cell receptor beta chain is a study of a mutant IDH1 vaccine in newly diagnosed glioma. Study details: With temozolomide cycles, or 4-6 weeks after radiotherapy alone, vaccination was started. Of the patients given treatment, approximately 60% were male and approximately 40% were female, and a mean age of around 44 years was recorded. Study-wide results and caveats: Vaccine-induced immune responses occurred in roughly 93% of patients.

Time point meaning: week 11, during vaccination. All doses held 300 ug of mutant IDH1 20-mer peptide, with topical imiquimod. With 4 bases removed from V and 5 bases from J, the gap between germline ends came to 15 bases. The CDR3 consists of 14 residues. Germline loops: CDR1 SGHNT, CDR2 YYREEE (reference sequence). Sequencing used immunoSEQ multiplex PCR; TCRdb keeps in-frame clones, though not all of them. The sample includes tens of thousands of clones, 55% to 75% of them seen just once. This clone was counted a few times. The antigen is unknown. The chain combines TRBV5-4 with TRBJ1-1; D may be TRBD1 (5 bases). The clonotype comes from a man aged 18 to 30 with glioma. Some clones in this sample may be carry-over from other donors' samples. The source material was peripheral blood mononuclear cells (PBMCs), sampled from a glioma patient whose treatment included an IDH1 peptide vaccine. The CDR3 nucleotides read TGTGCCAGCAGCCCCGATGGGGGGAGGACTGAAGCTTTCTTT. The encoded protein is CASSPDGGRTEAFF.